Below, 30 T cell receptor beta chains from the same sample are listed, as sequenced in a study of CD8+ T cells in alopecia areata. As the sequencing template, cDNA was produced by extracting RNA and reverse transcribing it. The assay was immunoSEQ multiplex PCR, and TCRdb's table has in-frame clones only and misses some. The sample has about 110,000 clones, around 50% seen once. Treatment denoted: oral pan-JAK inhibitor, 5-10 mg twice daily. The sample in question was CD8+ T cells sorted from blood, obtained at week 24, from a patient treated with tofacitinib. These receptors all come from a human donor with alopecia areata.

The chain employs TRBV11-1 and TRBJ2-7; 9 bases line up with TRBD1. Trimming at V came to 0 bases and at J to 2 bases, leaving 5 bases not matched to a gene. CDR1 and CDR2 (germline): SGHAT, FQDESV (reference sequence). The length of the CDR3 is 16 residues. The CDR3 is CASSLAETGGPYEQYF. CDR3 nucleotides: TGTGCCAGCAGCTTAGCGGAAACAGGGGGCCCCTACGAGCAGTACTTC.

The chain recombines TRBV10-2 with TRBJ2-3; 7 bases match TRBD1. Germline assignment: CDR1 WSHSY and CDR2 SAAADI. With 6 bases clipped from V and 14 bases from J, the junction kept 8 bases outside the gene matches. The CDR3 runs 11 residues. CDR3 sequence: CASSEGAVWYF. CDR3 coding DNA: TGCGCCAGCAGCGAGGGGGCTGTCTGGTATTTT.

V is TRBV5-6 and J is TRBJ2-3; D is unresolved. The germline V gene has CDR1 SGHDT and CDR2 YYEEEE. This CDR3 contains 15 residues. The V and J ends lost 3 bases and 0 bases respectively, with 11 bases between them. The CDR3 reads CASSYVVASTDTQYF. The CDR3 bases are TGTGCCAGCAGCTATGTGGTGGCTAGCACAGATACGCAGTATTTT.

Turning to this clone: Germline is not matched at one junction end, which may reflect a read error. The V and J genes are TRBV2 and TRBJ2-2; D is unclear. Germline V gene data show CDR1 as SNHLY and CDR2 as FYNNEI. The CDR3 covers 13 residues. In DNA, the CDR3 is TGTGCCCGCAGGTTCGAAAACACCGGGGAGCTGTTTTTT. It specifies CARRFENTGELFF.

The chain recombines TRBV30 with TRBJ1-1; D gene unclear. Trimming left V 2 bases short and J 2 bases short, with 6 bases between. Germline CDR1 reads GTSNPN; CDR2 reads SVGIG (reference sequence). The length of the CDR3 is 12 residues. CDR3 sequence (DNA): TGTGCCTGGAGTTCGGGTAACACTGAAGCTTTCTTT. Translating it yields CAWSSGNTEAFF.

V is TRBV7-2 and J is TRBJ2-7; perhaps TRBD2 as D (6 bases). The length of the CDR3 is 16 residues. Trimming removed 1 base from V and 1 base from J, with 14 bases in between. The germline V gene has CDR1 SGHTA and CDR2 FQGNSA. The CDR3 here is CASSLDDTGTSYEQYF. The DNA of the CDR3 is TGTGCCAGCAGCTTAGACGACACGGGGACTTCCTACGAGCAGTACTTC. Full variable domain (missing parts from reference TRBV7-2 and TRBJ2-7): GAGVSQSPSNKVTEKGKDVELRCDPISGHTALYWYRQSLGQGLEFLIYFQGNSAPDKSGLPSDRFSAERTGGSVSTLTIQRTQQEDSAVYLCASSLDDTGTSYEQYFGPGTRLTVT.

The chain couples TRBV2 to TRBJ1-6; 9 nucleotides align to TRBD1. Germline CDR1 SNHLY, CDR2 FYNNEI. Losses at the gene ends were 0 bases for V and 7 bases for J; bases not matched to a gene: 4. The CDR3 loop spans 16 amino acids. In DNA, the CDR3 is TGTGCCAGCAGTGAAGCACCGGGACAGGGAAATTCACCCCTCCACTTT. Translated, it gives CASSEAPGQGNSPLHF. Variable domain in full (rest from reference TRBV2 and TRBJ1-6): EPEVTQTPSHQVTQMGQEVILRCVPISNHLYFYWYRQILGQKVEFLVSFYNNEISEKSEIFDDQFSVERPDGSNFTLKIRSTKLEDSAMYFCASSEAPGQGNSPLHFGNGTRLTVT.

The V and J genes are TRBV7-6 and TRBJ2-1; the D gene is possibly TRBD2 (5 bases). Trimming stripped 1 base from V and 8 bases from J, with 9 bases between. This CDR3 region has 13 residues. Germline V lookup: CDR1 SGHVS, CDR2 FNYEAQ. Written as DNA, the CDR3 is TGTGCCAGCAGCTTAGTTCGGGGAGATGAGCAGTTCTTC. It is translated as CASSLVRGDEQFF.

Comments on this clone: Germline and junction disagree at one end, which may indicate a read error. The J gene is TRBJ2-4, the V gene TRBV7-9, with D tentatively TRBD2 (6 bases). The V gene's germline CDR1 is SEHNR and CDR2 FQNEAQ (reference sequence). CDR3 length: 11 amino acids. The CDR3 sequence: CASGAGSVGAF. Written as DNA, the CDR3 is TGTGCCAGCGGCGCGGGGTCAGTAGGGGCCTTC.

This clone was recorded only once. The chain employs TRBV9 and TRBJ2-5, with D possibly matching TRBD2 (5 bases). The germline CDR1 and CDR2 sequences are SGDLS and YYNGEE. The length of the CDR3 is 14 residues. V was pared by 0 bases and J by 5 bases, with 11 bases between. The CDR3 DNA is TGTGCCAGCAGCGTAGGAGGCTCGGGGGAGACCCAGTACTTC. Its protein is CASSVGGSGETQYF.

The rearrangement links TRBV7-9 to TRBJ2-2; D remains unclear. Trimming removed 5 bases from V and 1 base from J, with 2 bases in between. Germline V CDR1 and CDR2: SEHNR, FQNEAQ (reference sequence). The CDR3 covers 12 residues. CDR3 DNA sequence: TGTGCCAGCAGCGTGAACACCGGGGAGCTGTTTTTT. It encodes CASSVNTGELFF.

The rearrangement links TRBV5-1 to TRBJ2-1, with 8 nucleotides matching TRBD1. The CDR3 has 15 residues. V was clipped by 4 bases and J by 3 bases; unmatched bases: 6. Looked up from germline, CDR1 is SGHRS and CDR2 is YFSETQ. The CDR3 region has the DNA TGCGCCAGCAGCCCTCAGGGGGCTAACTACAATGAGCAGTTCTTC. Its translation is CASSPQGANYNEQFF.

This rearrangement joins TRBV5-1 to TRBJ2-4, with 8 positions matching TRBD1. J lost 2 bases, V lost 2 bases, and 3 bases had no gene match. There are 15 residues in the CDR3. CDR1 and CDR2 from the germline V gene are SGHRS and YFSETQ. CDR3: CASSFDRGTKNIQYF. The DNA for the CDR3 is TGCGCCAGCAGCTTCGACAGGGGAACCAAAAACATTCAGTACTTC. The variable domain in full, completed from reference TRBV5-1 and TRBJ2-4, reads KAGVTQTPRYLIKTRGQQVTLSCSPISGHRSVSWYQQTPGQGLQFLFEYFSETQRNKGNFPGRFSGRQFSNSRSEMNVSTLELGDSALYLCASSFDRGTKNIQYFGAGTRLSVL.

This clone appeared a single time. The CDR3: CASSLDGTDTQYF. The CDR3 coding sequence is TGTGCCAGCAGCCTCGACGGCACAGATACGCAGTATTTT. The chain joins TRBV6-5 to TRBJ2-3; D call uncertain. Trimming removed 6 bases from V and 1 base from J, with 8 bases in between. This CDR3 is 13 amino acids long. CDR1 MNHEY and CDR2 SVGAGI come from the germline V gene.

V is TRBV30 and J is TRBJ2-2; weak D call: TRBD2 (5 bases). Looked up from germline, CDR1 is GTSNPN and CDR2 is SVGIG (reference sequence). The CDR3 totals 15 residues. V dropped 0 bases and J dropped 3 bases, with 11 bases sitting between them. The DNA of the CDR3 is TGTGCCTGGAGTGTAGGTAGCGTCGACACCGGGGAGCTGTTTTTT. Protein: CAWSVGSVDTGELFF.

CDR3 in amino acids: CASSPPTVAYEQYF. CDR3 coding DNA: TGTGCCAGCTCACCACCTACGGTGGCCTACGAGCAGTACTTC. The chain has TRBV18 and TRBJ2-7; no definite D call. This CDR3 is built from 14 residues. Between the trimmed V and J ends, which lost 0 bases and 2 bases, there was a span of 8 bases. Germline loops: CDR1 KGHSH, CDR2 LQKENI.

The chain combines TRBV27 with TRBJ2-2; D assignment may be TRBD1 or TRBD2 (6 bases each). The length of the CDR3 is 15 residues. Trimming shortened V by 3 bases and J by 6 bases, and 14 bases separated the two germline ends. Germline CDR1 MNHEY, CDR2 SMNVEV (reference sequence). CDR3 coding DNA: TGTGCCAGCAGTTTTGTGGGGGGCCCTTCCGGGGAGCTGTTTTTT. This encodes CASSFVGGPSGELFF.

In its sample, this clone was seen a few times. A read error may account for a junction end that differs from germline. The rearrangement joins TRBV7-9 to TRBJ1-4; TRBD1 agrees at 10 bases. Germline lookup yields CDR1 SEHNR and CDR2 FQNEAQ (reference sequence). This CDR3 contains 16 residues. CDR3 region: CASSPGPGTGAEKLFF. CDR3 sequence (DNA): TGCGCCAGCAGCCCCGGCCCCGGGACAGGGGCTGAAAAACTGTTTTTT.

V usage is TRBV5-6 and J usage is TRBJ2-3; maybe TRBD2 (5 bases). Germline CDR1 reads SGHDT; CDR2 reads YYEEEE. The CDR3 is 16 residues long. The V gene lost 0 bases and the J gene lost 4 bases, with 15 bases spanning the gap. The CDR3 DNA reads TGTGCCAGCAGCTTGGCTAGCCCGGAGAGCGCAGATACGCAGTATTTT. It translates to CASSLASPESADTQYF.

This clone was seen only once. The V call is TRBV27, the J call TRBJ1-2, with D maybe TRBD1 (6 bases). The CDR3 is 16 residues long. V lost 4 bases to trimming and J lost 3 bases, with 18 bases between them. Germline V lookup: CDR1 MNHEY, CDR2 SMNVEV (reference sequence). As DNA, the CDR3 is TGTGCCAGCAGTTCTACCCGGGGGGGGCTGCACTATGGCTACACCTTC. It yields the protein CASSSTRGGLHYGYTF.

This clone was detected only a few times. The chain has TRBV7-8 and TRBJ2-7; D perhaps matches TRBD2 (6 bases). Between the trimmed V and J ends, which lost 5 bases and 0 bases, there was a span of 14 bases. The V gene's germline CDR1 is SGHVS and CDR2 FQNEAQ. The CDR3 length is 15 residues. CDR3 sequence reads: CASSLGWRDSYEQYF. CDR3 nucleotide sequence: TGTGCCAGCAGCCTAGGGTGGAGGGACTCCTACGAGCAGTACTTC. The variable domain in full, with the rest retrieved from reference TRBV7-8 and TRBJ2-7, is GAGVSQSPRYKVAKRGQDVALRCDPISGHVSLFWYQQALGQGPEFLTYFQNEAQLDKSGLPSDRFFAERPEGSVSTLKIQRTQQEDSAVYLCASSLGWRDSYEQYFGPGTRLTVT.

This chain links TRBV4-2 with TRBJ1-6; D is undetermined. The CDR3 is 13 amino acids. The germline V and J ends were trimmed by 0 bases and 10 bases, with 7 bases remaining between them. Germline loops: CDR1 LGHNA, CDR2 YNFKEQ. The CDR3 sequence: CASSQDRRSPLHF. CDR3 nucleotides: TGTGCCAGCAGCCAAGATCGTAGGTCACCCCTCCACTTT.

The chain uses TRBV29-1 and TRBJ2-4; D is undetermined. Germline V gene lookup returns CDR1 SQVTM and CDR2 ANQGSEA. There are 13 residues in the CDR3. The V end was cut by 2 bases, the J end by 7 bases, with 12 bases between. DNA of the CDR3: TGCAGCGTTGAACCGATCCCTGGGAACATTCAGTACTTC. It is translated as CSVEPIPGNIQYF.

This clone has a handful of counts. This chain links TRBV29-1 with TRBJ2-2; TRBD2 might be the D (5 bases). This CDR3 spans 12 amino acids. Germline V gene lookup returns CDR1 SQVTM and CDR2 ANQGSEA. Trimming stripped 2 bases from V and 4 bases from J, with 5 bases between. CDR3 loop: CSVETSTGELFF. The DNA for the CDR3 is TGCAGCGTTGAAACTAGCACCGGGGAGCTGTTTTTT.

CDR3 region: CASRPNNSPLHF. For the CDR3, the DNA is TGTGCCAGCAGACCCAATAATTCACCCCTCCACTTT. V and J are TRBV2 and TRBJ1-6; no definite D call. Germline V lookup: CDR1 SNHLY, CDR2 FYNNEI. This CDR3 has 12 amino acids. V lost 6 bases, J lost 5 bases, and 5 bases lay in between.

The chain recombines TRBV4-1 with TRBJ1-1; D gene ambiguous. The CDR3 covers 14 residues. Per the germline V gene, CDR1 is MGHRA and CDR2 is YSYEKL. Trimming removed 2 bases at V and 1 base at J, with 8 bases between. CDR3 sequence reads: CASSQQDSNTEAFF. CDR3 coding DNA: TGCGCCAGCAGCCAACAGGACTCGAACACTGAAGCTTTCTTT.

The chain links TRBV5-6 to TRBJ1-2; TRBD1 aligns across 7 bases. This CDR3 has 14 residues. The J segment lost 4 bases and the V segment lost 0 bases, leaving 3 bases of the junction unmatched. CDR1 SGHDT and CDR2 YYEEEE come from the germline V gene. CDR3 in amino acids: CASSLGQGGYGYTF. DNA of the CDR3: TGTGCCAGCAGCTTGGGACAGGGTGGCTATGGCTACACCTTC.

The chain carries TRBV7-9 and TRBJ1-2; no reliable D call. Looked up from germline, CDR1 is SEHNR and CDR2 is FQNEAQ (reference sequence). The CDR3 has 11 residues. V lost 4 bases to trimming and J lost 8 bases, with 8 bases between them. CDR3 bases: TGTGCCAGCAGCTCACCCGCGGGCTACACCTTC. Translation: CASSSPAGYTF.

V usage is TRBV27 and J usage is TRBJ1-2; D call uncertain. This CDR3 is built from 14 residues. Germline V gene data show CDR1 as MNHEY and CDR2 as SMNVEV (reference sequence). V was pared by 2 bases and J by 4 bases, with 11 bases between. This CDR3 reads CASSLAPAGYGYTF. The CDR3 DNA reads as TGTGCCAGCAGTTTAGCCCCCGCTGGCTATGGCTACACCTTC.

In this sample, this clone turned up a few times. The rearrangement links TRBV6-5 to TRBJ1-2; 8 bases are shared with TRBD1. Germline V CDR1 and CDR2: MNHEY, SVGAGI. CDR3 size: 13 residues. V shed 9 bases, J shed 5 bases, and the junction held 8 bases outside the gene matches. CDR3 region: CASGDRGQYGYTF. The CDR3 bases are TGTGCCAGTGGAGACAGGGGCCAGTATGGCTACACCTTC.